The present T cell receptor (beta chain) was sequenced within a study of T cell responses to AZD1222 COVID-19 vaccine. Profiled with immunoSEQ multiplex PCR; TCRdb holds only in-frame clones, not every one. The sample yields roughly 120,000 clones, about 90% seen once. Germline V lookup: CDR1 LNHDA, CDR2 SQIVND (reference sequence). The CDR3 extends over 14 amino acids. V shed 8 bases and J shed 5 bases, with 19 bases lying between them. The sample holds a few counts of this clone. The chain combines TRBV19 with TRBJ2-7; D is unresolved. The sequencing here drew on peripheral blood, taken 28 days after the second AZD1222 dose. This TCR derives from an adult who received the AZD1222 COVID-19 vaccine. This CDR3 reads CASGNRGSLHEQYF. In nucleotides, the CDR3 is TGTGCCAGTGGAAATAGAGGTTCCCTTCACGAGCAGTACTTC.